This T cell receptor (beta chain) originates from a study of T-cell reconstitution after alpha-beta-depleted transplantation in children. The study's findings and limits: By about two months after transplant, alpha-beta T cells reportedly arose from several hundred graft clones that had expanded. Certain patients had high TCRbeta diversity at day 60, and it came from recipient T cells and thymic progenitors that survived.

A remark on this clonotype: The antigen is unknown.

Unique molecular identifiers featured in how the TCRbeta library was prepared. TCRdb processed the PCR reads anew with MiXCR; each CDR3 protein has one entry. The repertoire consists of more than 200,000 distinct CDR3 sequences, with around 25% occurring once and the leading ten covering roughly 2.6%. The receptor was isolated from a girl aged 2-10 years with Fanconi anemia, due to receive a stem cell transplant. The material sequenced was PBMCs, taken before TCRalphabeta/CD19-depleted stem cell transplant.

This chain's CDR3 is CSAATRDTDTQYF. The CDR3 DNA is TGCAGTGCTGCCACTAGGGACACAGATACGCAGTATTTT. The chain joins TRBV20-1 to TRBJ2-3, with D possibly matching TRBD2 (5 bases). Looked up from germline, CDR1 is DFQATT and CDR2 is SNEGSKA (reference sequence). The CDR3 extends over 13 amino acids. The germline V and J ends were trimmed by 5 bases and 2 bases, with 11 bases remaining between them.